A selection of T cell receptor beta chains follows, all from one sample in a study of blood T cell repertoires in COVID-19. The data were produced by immunoSEQ multiplex PCR, yet TCRdb's version contains in-frame clones alone and is incomplete. The sample carries fewer than 250,000 clones, about 90% recorded once. Sequenced material: peripheral blood. The source of these receptors is a man between 60 and 75 years old with COVID-19, enrolled during active disease. Both conserved end residues are part of each CDR3. A D gene is named only where the DNA matches it firmly. Only part of the rows carry a size: once, few, many, or a class if the clone is expanded.

abundance,v_gene,d_gene,j_gene,CDR3aa,CDR3nt
-,TRBV30,-,TRBJ2-1,CAWVTGGEQFF,TGTGCCTGGGTAACAGGTGGTGAGCAGTTCTTC
-,TRBV28,TRBD1,TRBJ1-2,CASIQPGQGYGYTF,TGTGCCAGCATCCAACCGGGACAGGGCTATGGCTACACCTTC
-,TRBV6-5,-,TRBJ1-3,CASTNSGNTIYF,TGTGCCAGTACAAACTCTGGAAACACCATATATTTT
-,TRBV5-1,-,TRBJ2-3,CASSDRTSTDTQYF,TGCGCCAGCAGCGATAGGACTTCCACAGATACGCAGTATTTT
-,TRBV5-1,TRBD2,TRBJ2-7,CASSFIAGENYEQYF,TGCGCCAGCAGTTTCATAGCGGGAGAGAACTACGAGCAGTACTTC
once,TRBV29-1,-,TRBJ1-5,CSVEDSQRSISNHPQHF,TGCAGCGTTGAAGATAGTCAGAGGAGCATCTCAAATCATCCCCAGCATTTT
-,TRBV7-9,-,TRBJ2-3,CASSVRGAGNVGDTQYF,TGTGCCAGCAGCGTCCGGGGGGCGGGTAATGTAGGAGATACGCAGTATTTT
-,TRBV5-4,TRBD2,TRBJ2-7,CASRIERDSYEQYF,TGTGCCAGCCGAATAGAGCGGGATTCCTACGAGCAGTACTTC
-,TRBV19,-,TRBJ1-2,CASSRTAANYGYTF,TGTGCCAGTAGTAGAACAGCCGCTAACTATGGCTACACCTTC
-,TRBV4-2,TRBD2,TRBJ2-7,CASSQEASGSHYEQYF,TGTGCCAGCAGCCAAGAGGCTAGCGGGAGTCATTACGAGCAGTACTTC
-,TRBV30,-,TRBJ2-1,CAWSVKGVNEQFF,TGTGCCTGGAGTGTAAAGGGGGTCAATGAGCAGTTCTTC
-,TRBV5-4,-,TRBJ1-2,CASSLGGGFTNYGYTF,TGTGCCAGCAGCTTGGGCGGGGGCTTTACAAACTATGGCTACACCTTC
-,TRBV19,-,TRBJ1-6,CASSIARADSPLHF,TGTGCCAGTAGTATAGCCAGGGCTGATTCACCCCTCCACTTT
-,TRBV10-3,-,TRBJ1-2,CAISESAGQGYTF,TGTGCCATCAGTGAGTCTGCAGGGCAAGGCTACACCTTC
-,TRBV5-4,-,TRBJ2-1,CASSLGAGHNEQFF,TGTGCCAGCAGCTTGGGAGCAGGTCACAATGAGCAGTTCTTC
-,TRBV14,-,TRBJ2-2,CASSPQVAGELFF,TGTGCCAGCAGCCCACAGGTGGCCGGGGAGCTGTTTTTT
-,TRBV25-1,-,TRBJ1-3,CASSDGGNSGNTIYF,TGTGCCAGCAGTGATGGGGGGAACTCTGGAAACACCATATATTTT
-,TRBV9,TRBD2,TRBJ2-1,CASSVSGVPGTSSGSYEQFF,TGTGCCAGCAGCGTATCGGGAGTGCCCGGCACTAGTAGCGGGAGTTATGAGCAGTTCTTC
-,TRBV4-2,-,TRBJ1-5,CASSSSLLGNQPQHF,TGTGCCAGCAGCTCGAGTCTTCTTGGCAATCAGCCCCAGCATTTT
-,TRBV6-1,-,TRBJ1-2,CASSDKTGEAF,TGTGCCAGCAGTGATAAGACCGGGGAAGCCTTC
-,TRBV7-2,TRBD2,TRBJ2-7,CASSAGTSGYEQYF,TGTGCCAGCAGCGCAGGGACTAGCGGCTACGAGCAGTACTTC
-,TRBV30,-,TRBJ1-1,CAWSAGVTEAFF,TGTGCCTGGAGTGCAGGCGTAACTGAAGCTTTCTTT
-,TRBV6-6,-,TRBJ1-1,CASRKIQTGKGTEAFF,TGTGCCAGCAGAAAAATTCAAACAGGGAAGGGCACTGAAGCTTTCTTT
-,TRBV5-6,-,TRBJ1-5,CASSSDRFNQPQHF,TGTGCCAGCAGCTCCGACAGGTTCAATCAGCCCCAGCATTTT
-,TRBV19,TRBD1,TRBJ2-2,CASRSGGAGTGELFF,TGTGCCAGTAGATCAGGGGGCGCAGGCACCGGGGAGCTGTTTTTT
few,TRBV11-2,TRBD1,TRBJ1-1,CASSRLTGGEWDTEAFF,TGTGCCAGCAGCCGGCTGACAGGGGGCGAATGGGACACTGAAGCTTTCTTT
few,TRBV4-2,-,TRBJ2-7,CASSQVLPGAYEQYF,TGTGCCAGCAGCCAAGTATTACCTGGAGCCTACGAGCAGTACTTC
once,TRBV5-1,-,TRBJ1-2,CASSSTGSYGYTF,TGCGCCAGCAGCTCCACAGGGAGCTATGGCTACACCTTC
-,TRBV19,TRBD1,TRBJ1-2,CASSRGTVNYGYTF,TGTGCCAGTAGTCGGGGGACAGTTAACTATGGCTACACCTTC
-,TRBV15,-,TRBJ1-1,CATSSTRGPNTEAFF,TGTGCCACCAGCAGTACGCGGGGGCCCAACACTGAAGCTTTCTTT
-,TRBV9,TRBD1,TRBJ2-1,CASSVGAGQGAGGQFF,TGTGCCAGCAGCGTAGGTGCGGGACAGGGGGCAGGAGGGCAGTTCTTC
-,TRBV9,-,TRBJ1-2,CASSVDSNYGYTF,TGTGCCAGCAGCGTAGACAGTAACTATGGCTACACCTTC
-,TRBV7-2,-,TRBJ1-1,CASSSGRDMNTEAFF,TGTGCCAGCAGCTCCGGACGGGACATGAACACTGAAGCTTTCTTT
once,TRBV7-8,-,TRBJ1-5,CASSLEQNQPQHF,TGTGCCAGCAGCTTAGAACAGAATCAGCCCCAGCATTTT